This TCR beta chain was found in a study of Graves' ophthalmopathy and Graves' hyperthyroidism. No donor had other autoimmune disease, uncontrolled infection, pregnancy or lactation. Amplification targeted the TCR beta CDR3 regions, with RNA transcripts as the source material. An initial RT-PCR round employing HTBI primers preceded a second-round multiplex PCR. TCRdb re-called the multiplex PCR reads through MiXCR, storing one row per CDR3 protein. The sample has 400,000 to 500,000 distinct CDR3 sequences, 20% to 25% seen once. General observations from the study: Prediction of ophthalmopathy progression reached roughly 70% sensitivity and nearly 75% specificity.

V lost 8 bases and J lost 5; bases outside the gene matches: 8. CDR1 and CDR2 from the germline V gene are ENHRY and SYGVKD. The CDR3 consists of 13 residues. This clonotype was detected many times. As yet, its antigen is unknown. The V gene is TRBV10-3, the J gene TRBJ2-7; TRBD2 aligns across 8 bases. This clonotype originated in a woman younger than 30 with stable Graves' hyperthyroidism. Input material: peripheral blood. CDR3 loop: CAILSGTSNEQYF. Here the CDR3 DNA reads TGTGCCATCCTGTCCGGGACTAGTAACGAGCAGTACTTC.